The rows below give T cell receptor beta chains drawn from one sample of a study of OX40 agonist ivuxolimab in advanced cancers. Produced via immunoSEQ multiplex PCR; TCRdb's table is partial and in-frame only. The sample consists of 40,000 to 60,000 clones, about 76% of them appearing once. The sequenced sample was CD4+ or CD8+ T cells sorted from blood, obtained in a trial of the OX40 agonist ivuxolimab. Receptor source: an adult with an advanced solid tumor such as melanoma, head and neck, liver or kidney cancer. CDR3s include the opening cysteine and the closing phenylalanine or tryptophan. A D gene is named only where the DNA matches it firmly. Rows may omit the clone size; those that give it use once, few, many or a size class.

v_call,d_call,clone_size,j_call,cdr3_nt,cdr3_aa
TRBV28,.,.,TRBJ1-5,TGTGCCAGCAGTTTACTTAATCCAGGGAGCAATCAGCCCCAGCATTTT,CASSLLNPGSNQPQHF
TRBV7-9,TRBD2,.,TRBJ2-3,TGTGCCAGCAGCCAAGGGACTAGCGGGGGAGGAGGAACAGATACGCAGTATTTT,CASSQGTSGGGGTDTQYF
TRBV5-6,.,.,TRBJ1-3,TGTGCCAGCAGCCAGGGAGACAGTTCGACTGGAAACACCATATATTTT,CASSQGDSSTGNTIYF
TRBV4-1,TRBD2,.,TRBJ2-3,TGCGCCAGCAGCCAAGAAACAAGCGGGAGGAGCACAGATACGCAGTATTTT,CASSQETSGRSTDTQYF
TRBV5-1,.,.,TRBJ1-1,TGCGCCAGCAGAGGGGTGAACACTGAAGCTTTCTTT,CASRGVNTEAFF
TRBV30,.,.,TRBJ2-7,TGTGCCTGGAGAGGACCCTCCTACGAGCAGTACTTC,CAWRGPSYEQYF
TRBV14,TRBD2,.,TRBJ2-1,TGTGCCAGCAGCCCCCGGTTAGCGGGGGGGGTCAATGAGCAGTTCTTC,CASSPRLAGGVNEQFF
TRBV5-6,.,.,TRBJ1-2,TGTGCCAGCAGCACACTGAGTGGCTACACCTTC,CASSTLSGYTF
TRBV7-2,.,.,TRBJ2-7,TGTGCCAGCAGCTTAGGCAGGGTTTACGAGCAGTACTTC,CASSLGRVYEQYF
TRBV5-6,.,.,TRBJ2-1,TGTGCCAGCAGTCCTCTGAGCTCCTACAATGAGCAGTTCTTC,CASSPLSSYNEQFF
TRBV27,TRBD1,.,TRBJ1-2,TGTGCCAGCAGTTTATTGGGATTCCAGGGGGCGGGAGGCTACACCTTC,CASSLLGFQGAGGYTF
TRBV27,.,.,TRBJ2-2,TGTGCCAGCAGTTACCTGGGACCTGCGAACACCGGGGAGCTGTTTTTT,CASSYLGPANTGELFF
TRBV27,.,.,TRBJ2-7,TGTGCCAGCAGTTTATCCTCGGCTGGGCTCGAGCAGTACTTC,CASSLSSAGLEQYF
TRBV7-9,.,.,TRBJ2-7,TGTGCCAGCAGCTTCCCAGGGATATCCTACGAGCAGTACTTC,CASSFPGISYEQYF
TRBV28,.,.,TRBJ1-6,TGTGCCAGCAGCCTTTTAAAGGGAGGGCTCAATTCACCCCTCCACTTT,CASSLLKGGLNSPLHF
TRBV10-2,.,.,TRBJ2-7,TGCGCCAGCAGTGATGAAAGGGGCTACGAGCAGTACTTC,CASSDERGYEQYF
TRBV30,.,few,TRBJ2-1,TGTGCCTGGAGCCCGGGACCCATAAATGAGCAGTTCTTC,CAWSPGPINEQFF
TRBV6-5,TRBD1,once,TRBJ1-1,TGTGCCAGCAGCCCAGGGGGATTCGACACTGAAGCTTTCTTT,CASSPGGFDTEAFF
TRBV7-9,.,.,TRBJ2-2,TGTGCCAGCAGCTTAGTGGTGCTGAACACCGGGGAGCTGTTTTTT,CASSLVVLNTGELFF
TRBV11-3,.,.,TRBJ2-2,TGTGCCAGCAGCTCCCCCCCCCAGACCGGGGAGCTGTTTTTT,CASSSPPQTGELFF
TRBV15,TRBD2,.,TRBJ2-2,TGTGCCACCAAAGAACTAGCGGAGAGGAACACCGGGGAGCTGTTTTTT,CATKELAERNTGELFF
TRBV29-1,.,.,TRBJ1-1,TGCAGCGTTGAAGGGATACAGGGTCCTGAAGCTTTCTTT,CSVEGIQGPEAFF